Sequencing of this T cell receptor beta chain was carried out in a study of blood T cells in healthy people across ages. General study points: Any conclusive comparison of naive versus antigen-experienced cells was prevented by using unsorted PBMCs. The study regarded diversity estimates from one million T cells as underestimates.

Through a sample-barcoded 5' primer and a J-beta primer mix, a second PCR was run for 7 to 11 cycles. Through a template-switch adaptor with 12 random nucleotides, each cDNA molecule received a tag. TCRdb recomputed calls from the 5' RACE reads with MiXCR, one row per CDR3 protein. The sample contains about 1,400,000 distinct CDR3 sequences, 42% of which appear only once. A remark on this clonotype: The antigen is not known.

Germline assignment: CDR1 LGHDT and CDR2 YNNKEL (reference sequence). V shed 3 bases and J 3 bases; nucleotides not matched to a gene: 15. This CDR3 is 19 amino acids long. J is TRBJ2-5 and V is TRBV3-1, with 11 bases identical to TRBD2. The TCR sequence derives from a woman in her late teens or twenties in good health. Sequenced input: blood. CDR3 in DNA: TGTGCCAGCAGCCACGCCATTTGGGGGACTAGCGGAGTAAAAGAGACCCAGTACTTC. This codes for CASSHAIWGTSGVKETQYF.